This TCR beta chain appears in the sequencing data of a study of T cells in Graves' hyperthyroidism and ophthalmopathy. General observations from the study: For ophthalmopathy, model prediction preceded onset by a median 6.5 months. Also found in blood were most expanded thyroid clonotypes above 0.001.

RNA transcripts gave rise to amplified TCR beta CDR3 regions. When the TCR CDR3 underwent first-round RT-PCR, the HTBI primer set was used. From the multiplex PCR reads, TCRdb called clonotypes with MiXCR, one entry per CDR3 protein. Among 270,000 or so distinct CDR3 sequences listed, 20% to 25% were seen once. The CDR3 covers 12 residues. The V end lost 5 bases, the J end lost 2 bases, and 9 bases lay between the germline ends. CDR1 and CDR2 (germline): DFQATT, SNEGSKA (reference sequence). Many counts were recorded for this clonotype. Its target is not known. Clinical symptoms, serum thyroxine, TRAb, thyroid ultrasound and orbital computed tomography established diagnosis. Blood dates from first hyperthyroidism diagnosis, before any ophthalmopathy symptoms.

The source of this sequence is a man aged 35 to 55 with Graves' hyperthyroidism that later progressed to Graves' ophthalmopathy. The V call is TRBV20-1, the J call TRBJ2-5; possible D gene TRBD1, 6 bases. The sequenced sample consisted of blood. The CDR3 coding sequence is TGCAGTGCTCAGGGGTGGCAAGAGACCCAGTACTTC. Its protein is CSAQGWQETQYF.